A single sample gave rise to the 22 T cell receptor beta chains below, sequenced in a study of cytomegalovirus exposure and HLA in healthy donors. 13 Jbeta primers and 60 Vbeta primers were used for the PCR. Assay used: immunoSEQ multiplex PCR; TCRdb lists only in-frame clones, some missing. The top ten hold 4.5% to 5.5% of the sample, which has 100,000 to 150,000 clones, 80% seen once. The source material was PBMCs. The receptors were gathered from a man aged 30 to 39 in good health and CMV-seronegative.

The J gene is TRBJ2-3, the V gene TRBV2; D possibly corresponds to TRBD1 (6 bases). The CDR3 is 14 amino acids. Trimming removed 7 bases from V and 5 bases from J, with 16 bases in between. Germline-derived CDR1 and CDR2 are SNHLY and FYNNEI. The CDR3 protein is CASMRQEKEDTQYF. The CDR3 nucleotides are TGTGCCAGCATGAGACAGGAGAAAGAAGATACGCAGTATTTT.

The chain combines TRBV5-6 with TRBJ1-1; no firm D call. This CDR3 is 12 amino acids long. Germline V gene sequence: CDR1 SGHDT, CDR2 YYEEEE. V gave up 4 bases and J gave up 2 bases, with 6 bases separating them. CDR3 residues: CASSEGNTEAFF. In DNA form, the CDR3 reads TGTGCCAGCAGCGAGGGCAACACTGAAGCTTTCTTT.

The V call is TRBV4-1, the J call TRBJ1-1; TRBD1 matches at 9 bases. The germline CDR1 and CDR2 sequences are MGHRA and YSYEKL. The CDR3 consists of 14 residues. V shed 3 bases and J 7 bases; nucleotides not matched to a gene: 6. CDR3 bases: TGCGCCAGCAGCCAGGCCGGACAGGGGTTTGAAGCTTTCTTT. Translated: CASSQAGQGFEAFF.

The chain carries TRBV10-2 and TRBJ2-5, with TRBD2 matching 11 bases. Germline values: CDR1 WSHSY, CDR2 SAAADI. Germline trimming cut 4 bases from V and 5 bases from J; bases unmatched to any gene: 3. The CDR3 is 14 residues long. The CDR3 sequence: CASSASGGRETQYF. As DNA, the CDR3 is TGCGCCAGCAGTGCTAGCGGGGGGCGGGAGACCCAGTACTTC.

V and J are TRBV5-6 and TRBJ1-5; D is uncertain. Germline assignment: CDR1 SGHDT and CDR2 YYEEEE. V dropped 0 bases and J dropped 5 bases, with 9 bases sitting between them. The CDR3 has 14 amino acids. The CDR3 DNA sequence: TGTGCCAGCAGCTTGGGCGGGCTAGATCAGCCCCAGCATTTT. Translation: CASSLGGLDQPQHF.

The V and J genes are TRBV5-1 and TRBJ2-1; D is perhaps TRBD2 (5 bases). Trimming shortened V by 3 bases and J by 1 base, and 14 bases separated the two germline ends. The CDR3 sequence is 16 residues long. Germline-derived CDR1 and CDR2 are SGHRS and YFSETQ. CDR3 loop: CASSSARGLSYNEQFF. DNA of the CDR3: TGCGCCAGCAGCTCGGCGAGAGGGTTATCCTACAATGAGCAGTTCTTC.

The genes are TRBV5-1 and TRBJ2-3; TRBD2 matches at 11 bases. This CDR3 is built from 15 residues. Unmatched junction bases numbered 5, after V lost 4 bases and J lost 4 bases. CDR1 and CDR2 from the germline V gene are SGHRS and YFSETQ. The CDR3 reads CASSKTSGAADTQYF. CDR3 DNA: TGCGCCAGCAGCAAGACTAGCGGGGCGGCAGATACGCAGTATTTT.

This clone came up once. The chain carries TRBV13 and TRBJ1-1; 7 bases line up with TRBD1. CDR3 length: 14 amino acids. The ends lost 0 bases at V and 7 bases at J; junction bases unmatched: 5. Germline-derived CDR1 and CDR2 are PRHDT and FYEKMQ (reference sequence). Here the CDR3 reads CASSLGRGGGEAFF. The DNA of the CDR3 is TGTGCCAGCAGCTTAGGCCGAGGGGGCGGTGAAGCTTTCTTT. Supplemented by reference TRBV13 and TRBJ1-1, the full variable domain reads AAGVIQSPRHLIKEKRETATLKCYPIPRHDTVYWYQQGPGQDPQFLISFYEKMQSDKGSIPDRFSAQQFSDYHSELNMSSLELGDSALYFCASSLGRGGGEAFFGQGTRLTVV.

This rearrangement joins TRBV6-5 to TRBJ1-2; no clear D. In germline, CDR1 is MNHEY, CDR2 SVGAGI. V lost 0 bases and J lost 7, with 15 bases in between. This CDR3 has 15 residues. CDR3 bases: TGTGCCAGCAGTTACTCGACTTCCTACGGAGGTGGCTACACCTTC. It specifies CASSYSTSYGGGYTF.

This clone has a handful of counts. The CDR3 DNA is TGTGCCATCAGGCGGACACTCCTCGCGGAAGCTTTCTTT. Its translation: CAIRRTLLAEAFF. The chain joins TRBV10-3 to TRBJ1-1, with D perhaps matching TRBD1 (5 bases). Germline loops: CDR1 ENHRY, CDR2 SYGVKD. V was clipped by 6 bases and J by 8 bases, with 16 bases between them. This CDR3 comprises 13 residues.

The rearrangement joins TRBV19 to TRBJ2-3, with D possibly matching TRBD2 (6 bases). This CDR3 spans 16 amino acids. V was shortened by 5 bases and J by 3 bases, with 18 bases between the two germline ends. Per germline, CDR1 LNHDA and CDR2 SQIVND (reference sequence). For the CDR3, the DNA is TGTGCCAGTAGTCTCCGACTAGGCCGGGGGACAGATACGCAGTATTTT. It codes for CASSLRLGRGTDTQYF.

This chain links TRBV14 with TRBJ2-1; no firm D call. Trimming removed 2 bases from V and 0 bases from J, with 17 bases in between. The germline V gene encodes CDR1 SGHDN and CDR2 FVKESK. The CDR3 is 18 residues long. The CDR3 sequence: CASSQSFLSAYSYNEQFF. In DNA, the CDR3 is TGTGCCAGCAGCCAAAGCTTTCTAAGCGCTTACTCCTACAATGAGCAGTTCTTC.

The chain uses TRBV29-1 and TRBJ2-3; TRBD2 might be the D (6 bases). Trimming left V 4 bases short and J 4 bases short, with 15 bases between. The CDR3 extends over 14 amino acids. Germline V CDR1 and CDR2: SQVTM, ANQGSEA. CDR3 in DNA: TGCAGCGTTGTGTGGCGGGATCATCCAGATACGCAGTATTTT. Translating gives CSVVWRDHPDTQYF.

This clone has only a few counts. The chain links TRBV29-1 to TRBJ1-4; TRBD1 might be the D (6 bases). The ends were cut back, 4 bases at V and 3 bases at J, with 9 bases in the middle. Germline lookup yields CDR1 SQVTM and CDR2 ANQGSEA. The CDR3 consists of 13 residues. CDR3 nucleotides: TGCAGCGTTGGTCAGGGGCCTAATGAAAAACTGTTTTTT. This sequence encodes CSVGQGPNEKLFF.

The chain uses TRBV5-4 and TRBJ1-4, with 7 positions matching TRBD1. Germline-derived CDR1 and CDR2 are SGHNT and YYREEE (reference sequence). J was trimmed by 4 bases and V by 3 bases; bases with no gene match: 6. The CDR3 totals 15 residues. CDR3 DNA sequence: TGTGCCAGCAGCTCTAGACAGGGAAATAATGAAAAACTGTTTTTT. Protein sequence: CASSSRQGNNEKLFF.

The CDR3 region is CASSPDRGDEKLFF. DNA of the CDR3: TGTGCCAGCAGCCCGGACAGGGGAGACGAAAAACTGTTTTTT. The J gene is TRBJ1-4, the V gene TRBV4-2, with 9 bases matching TRBD1. The CDR3 covers 14 residues. Germline loops: CDR1 LGHNA, CDR2 YNFKEQ. Germline trimming cut 4 bases from V and 8 bases from J; bases unmatched to any gene: 5.

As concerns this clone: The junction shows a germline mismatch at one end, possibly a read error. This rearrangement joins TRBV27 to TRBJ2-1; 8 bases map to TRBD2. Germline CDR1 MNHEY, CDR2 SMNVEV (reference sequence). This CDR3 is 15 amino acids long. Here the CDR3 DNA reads TGTGCCAGCAGTTTATACCTAGCGGGCTACCATGAGCAGTTCTTC. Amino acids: CASSLYLAGYHEQFF.

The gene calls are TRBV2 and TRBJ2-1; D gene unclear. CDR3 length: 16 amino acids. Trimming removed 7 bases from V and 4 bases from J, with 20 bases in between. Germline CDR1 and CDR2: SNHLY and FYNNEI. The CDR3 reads CASIPTSRLLYNEQFF. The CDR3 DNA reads TGTGCCAGCATTCCGACATCCCGCCTCTTGTACAATGAGCAGTTCTTC.

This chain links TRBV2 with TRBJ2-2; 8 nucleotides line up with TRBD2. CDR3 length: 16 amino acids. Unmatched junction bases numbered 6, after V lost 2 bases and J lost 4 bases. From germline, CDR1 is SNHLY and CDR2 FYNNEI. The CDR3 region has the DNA TGTGCCAGCAGTGAATTGGGGACTAGAGGCACCGGGGAGCTGTTTTTT. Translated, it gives CASSELGTRGTGELFF.

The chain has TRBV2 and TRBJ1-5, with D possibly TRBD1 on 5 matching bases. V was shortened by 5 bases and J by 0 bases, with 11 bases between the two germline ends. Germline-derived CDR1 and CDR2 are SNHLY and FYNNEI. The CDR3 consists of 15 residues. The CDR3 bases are TGTGCCAGCAGTACCCAGGGCCTTAGCAATCAGCCCCAGCATTTT. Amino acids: CASSTQGLSNQPQHF.

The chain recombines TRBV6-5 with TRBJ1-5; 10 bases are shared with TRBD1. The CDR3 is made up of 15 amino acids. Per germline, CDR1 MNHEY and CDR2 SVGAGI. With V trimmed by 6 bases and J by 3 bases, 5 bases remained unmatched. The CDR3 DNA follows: TGTGCCAGCAGGATCGGGACAGGGGCCAATCAGCCCCAGCATTTT. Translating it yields CASRIGTGANQPQHF.

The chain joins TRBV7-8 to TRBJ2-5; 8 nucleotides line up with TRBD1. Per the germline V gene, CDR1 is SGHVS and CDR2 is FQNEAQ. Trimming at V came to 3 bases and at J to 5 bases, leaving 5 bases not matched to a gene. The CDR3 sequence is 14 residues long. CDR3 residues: CASSLAGGPETQYF. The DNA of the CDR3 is TGTGCCAGCAGCTTGGCAGGGGGCCCGGAGACCCAGTACTTC.